The present T cell receptor (beta chain) was sequenced within a study of CD4+ T cells in melanoma. Data came from immunoSEQ multiplex PCR; TCRdb stores just in-frame clones and leaves some out. The top ten clones hold 15% to 18% of a sample with about 14,000 clones, 60% to 70% of them seen once. Germline CDR1 reads SGHRS; CDR2 reads YFSETQ. The CDR3 contains 15 residues. Trimming cost V 6 bases and J 7 bases, with 22 bases left between them. The TCR was taken from a human donor with melanoma. The sequenced sample was cells from a culture (not recorded whether cultured in vitro). The rearrangement joins TRBV5-1 to TRBJ2-5; D ambiguous. CDR3 sequence (DNA): TGCGCCAGCAAACTGGTCTTCTCGACTTGGGGGACCCAGTACTTC. Its translation is CASKLVFSTWGTQYF.